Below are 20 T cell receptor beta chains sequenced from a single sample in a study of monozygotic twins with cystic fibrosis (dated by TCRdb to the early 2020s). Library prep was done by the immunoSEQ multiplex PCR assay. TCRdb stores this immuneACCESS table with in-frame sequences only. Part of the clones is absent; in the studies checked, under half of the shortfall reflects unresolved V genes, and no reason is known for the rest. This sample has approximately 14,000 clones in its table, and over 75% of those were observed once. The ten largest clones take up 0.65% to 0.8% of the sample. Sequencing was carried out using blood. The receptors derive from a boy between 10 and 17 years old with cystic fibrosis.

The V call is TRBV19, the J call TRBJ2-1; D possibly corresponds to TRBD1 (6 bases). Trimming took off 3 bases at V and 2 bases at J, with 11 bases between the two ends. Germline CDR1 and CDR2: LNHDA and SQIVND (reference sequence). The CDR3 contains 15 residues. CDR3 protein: CASSMYRVTYNEQFF. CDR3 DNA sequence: TGTGCCAGTAGTATGTACAGGGTAACCTACAATGAGCAGTTCTTC.

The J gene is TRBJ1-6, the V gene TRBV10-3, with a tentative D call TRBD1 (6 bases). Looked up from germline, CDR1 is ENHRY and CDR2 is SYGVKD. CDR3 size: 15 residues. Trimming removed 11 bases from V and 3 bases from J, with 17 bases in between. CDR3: CAARGPSLYNSPLHF. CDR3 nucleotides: TGTGCCGCCAGGGGACCGAGTCTCTATAATTCACCCCTCCACTTT.

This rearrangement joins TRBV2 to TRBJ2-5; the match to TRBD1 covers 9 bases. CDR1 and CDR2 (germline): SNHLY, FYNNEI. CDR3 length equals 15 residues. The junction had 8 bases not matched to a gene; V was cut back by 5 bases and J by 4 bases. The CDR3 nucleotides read TGTGCCAGCAGTCAAGAGGGACAGGGAGGAGAGACCCAGTACTTC. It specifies CASSQEGQGGETQYF.

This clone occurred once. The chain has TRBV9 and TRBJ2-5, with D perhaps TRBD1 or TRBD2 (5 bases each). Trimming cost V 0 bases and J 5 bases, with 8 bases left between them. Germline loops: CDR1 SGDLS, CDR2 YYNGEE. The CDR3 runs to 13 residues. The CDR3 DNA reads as TGTGCCAGCAGCGTAGAATGGGGGGAGACCCAGTACTTC. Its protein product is CASSVEWGETQYF.

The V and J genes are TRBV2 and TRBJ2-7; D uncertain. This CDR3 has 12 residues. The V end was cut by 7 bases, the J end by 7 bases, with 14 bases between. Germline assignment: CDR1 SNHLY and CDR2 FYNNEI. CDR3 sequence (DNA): TGTGCCAGCATTCCTACGGCTGGGGAGCAGTACTTC. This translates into CASIPTAGEQYF.

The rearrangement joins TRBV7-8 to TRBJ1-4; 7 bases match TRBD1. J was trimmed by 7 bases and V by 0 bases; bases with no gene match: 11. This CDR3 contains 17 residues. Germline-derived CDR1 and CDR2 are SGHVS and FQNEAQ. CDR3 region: CASSLARVRGRGEKLFF. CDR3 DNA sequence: TGTGCCAGCAGCTTAGCGCGCGTGAGGGGGCGCGGTGAAAAACTGTTTTTT.

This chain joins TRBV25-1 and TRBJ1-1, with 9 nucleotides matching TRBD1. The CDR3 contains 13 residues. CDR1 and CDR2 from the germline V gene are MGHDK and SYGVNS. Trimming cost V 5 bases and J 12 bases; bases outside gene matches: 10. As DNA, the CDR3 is TGTGCCAGCAGTACCCCGGGACAGGGTGCGACTTTCTTT. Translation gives CASSTPGQGATFF. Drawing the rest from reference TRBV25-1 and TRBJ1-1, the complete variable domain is EADIYQTPRYLVIGTGKKITLECSQTMGHDKMYWYQQDPGMELHLIHYSYGVNSTEKGDLSSESTVSRIRTEHFPLTLESARPSHTSQYLCASSTPGQGATFFGQGTRLTVV.

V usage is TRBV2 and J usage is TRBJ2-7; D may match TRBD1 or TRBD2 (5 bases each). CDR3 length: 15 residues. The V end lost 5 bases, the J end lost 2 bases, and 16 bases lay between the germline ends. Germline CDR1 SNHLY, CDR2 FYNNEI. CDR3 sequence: CASSRDAGTTYEQYF. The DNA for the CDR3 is TGTGCCAGCAGTAGGGACGCAGGAACAACCTACGAGCAGTACTTC.

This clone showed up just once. CDR3 nucleotides: TGCGCCAGCAGCTTGGGGGGGCTTAGCAATCAGCCCCAGCATTTT. Amino acid sequence: CASSLGGLSNQPQHF. The V and J genes are TRBV5-1 and TRBJ1-5, with D tentatively TRBD1 (6 bases). Germline V gene lookup returns CDR1 SGHRS and CDR2 YFSETQ. The V gene lost 0 bases and the J gene lost 0 bases, with 7 bases spanning the gap. CDR3 length: 15 amino acids.

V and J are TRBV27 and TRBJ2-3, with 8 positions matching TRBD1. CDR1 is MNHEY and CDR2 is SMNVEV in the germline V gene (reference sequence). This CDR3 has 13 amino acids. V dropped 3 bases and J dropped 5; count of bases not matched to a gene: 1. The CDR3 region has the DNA TGTGCCAGCAGTTTTACAGGGGGAGATACGCAGTATTTT. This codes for CASSFTGGDTQYF.

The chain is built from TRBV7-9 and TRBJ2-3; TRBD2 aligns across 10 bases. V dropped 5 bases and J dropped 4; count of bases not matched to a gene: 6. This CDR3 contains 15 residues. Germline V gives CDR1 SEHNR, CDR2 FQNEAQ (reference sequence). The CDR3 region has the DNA TGTGCCAGCAGCCAAGAGCGGGGGGGCCCAGATACGCAGTATTTT. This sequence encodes CASSQERGGPDTQYF.

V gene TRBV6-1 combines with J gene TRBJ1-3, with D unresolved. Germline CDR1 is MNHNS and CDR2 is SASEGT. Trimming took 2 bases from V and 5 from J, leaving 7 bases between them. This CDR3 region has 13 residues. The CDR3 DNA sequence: TGTGCCAGCAGTGAATGGCAGCGAAACACCATATATTTT. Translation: CASSEWQRNTIYF.

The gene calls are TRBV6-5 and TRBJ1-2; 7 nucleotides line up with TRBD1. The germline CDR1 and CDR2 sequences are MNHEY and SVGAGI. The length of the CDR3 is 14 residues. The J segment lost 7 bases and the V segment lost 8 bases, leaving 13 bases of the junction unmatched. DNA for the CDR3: TGTGCCAGCCTTAAGGGGGAGGGGGCCTTTGGCTACACCTTC. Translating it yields CASLKGEGAFGYTF.

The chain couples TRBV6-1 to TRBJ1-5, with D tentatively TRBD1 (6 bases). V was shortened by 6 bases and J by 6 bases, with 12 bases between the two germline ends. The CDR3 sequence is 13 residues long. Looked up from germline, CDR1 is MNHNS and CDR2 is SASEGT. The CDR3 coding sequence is TGTGCCAGCAGCAACACAGGGAGTCAGCCCCAGCATTTT. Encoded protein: CASSNTGSQPQHF.

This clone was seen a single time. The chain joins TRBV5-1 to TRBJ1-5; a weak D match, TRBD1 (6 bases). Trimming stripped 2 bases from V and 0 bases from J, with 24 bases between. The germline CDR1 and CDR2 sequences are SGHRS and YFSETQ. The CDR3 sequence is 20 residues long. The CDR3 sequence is CASSFPPGRGIDYSNQPQHF. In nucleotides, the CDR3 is TGCGCCAGCAGCTTCCCCCCGGGAAGGGGGATCGACTATAGCAATCAGCCCCAGCATTTT.

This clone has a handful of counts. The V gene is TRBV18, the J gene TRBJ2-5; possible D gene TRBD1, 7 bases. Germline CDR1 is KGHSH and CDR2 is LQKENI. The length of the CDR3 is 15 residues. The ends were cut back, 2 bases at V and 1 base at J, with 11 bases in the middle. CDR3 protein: CASSPNRGLQETQYF. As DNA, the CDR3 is TGTGCCAGCTCACCAAACAGGGGACTCCAAGAGACCCAGTACTTC.

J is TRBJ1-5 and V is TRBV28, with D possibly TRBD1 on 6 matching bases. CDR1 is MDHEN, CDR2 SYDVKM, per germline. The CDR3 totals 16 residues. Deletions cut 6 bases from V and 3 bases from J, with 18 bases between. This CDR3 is CASSTPSDRDNQPQHF. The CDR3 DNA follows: TGTGCCAGCAGCACACCATCGGACAGAGACAATCAGCCCCAGCATTTT.

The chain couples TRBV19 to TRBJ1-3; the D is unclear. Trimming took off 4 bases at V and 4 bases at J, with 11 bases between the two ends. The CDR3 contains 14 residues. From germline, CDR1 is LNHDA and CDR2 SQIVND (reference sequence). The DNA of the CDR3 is TGTGCCAGTAGTACAGGCGGGCTCGGAAACACCATATATTTT. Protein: CASSTGGLGNTIYF.

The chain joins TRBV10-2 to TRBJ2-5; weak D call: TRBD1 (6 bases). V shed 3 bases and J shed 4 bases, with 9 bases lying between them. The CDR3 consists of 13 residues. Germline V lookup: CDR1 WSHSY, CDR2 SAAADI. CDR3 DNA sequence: TGCGCCAGCAGTGAAATCAGGGGAGAGACCCAGTACTTC. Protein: CASSEIRGETQYF.

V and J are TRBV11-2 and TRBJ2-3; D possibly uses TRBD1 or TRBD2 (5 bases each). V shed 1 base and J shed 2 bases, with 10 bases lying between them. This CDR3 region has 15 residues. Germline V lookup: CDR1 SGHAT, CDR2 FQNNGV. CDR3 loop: CASSLVEGNTDTQYF. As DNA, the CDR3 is TGTGCCAGCAGCTTAGTCGAGGGGAACACAGATACGCAGTATTTT.